These 5 T cell receptor beta chains came from one sample sequenced in a study of control samples from healthy donors and cancer patients. Assay used: immunoSEQ multiplex PCR; TCRdb lists only in-frame clones, some missing. The sample has approximately 120,000 clones, more than 85% seen once. Sequencing used blood. These receptors all come from a woman in her 50s in good health.

Here the CDR3 reads CASSKGQRETQYF. The DNA of the CDR3 is TGTGCCAGCAGCAAGGGACAGAGAGAGACCCAGTACTTC. The rearrangement links TRBV7-2 to TRBJ2-5; the match to TRBD1 covers 7 bases. The CDR3 length is 13 residues. Germline V lookup: CDR1 SGHTA, CDR2 FQGNSA. Unmatched junction bases numbered 4, after V lost 5 bases and J lost 4 bases. Combining the CDR3 with reference TRBV7-2 and TRBJ2-5 gives the whole variable domain GAGVSQSPSNKVTEKGKDVELRCDPISGHTALYWYRQSLGQGLEFLIYFQGNSAPDKSGLPSDRFSAERTGGSVSTLTIQRTQQEDSAVYLCASSKGQRETQYFGPGTRLLVL.

This clone was observed a handful of times. The V gene is TRBV5-1, the J gene TRBJ2-3, with 11 nucleotides matching TRBD2. Trimming took 3 bases from V and 1 from J; bases not matched to a gene: 13. There are 19 residues in the CDR3. The germline V gene encodes CDR1 SGHRS and CDR2 YFSETQ. The CDR3 loop is CASSSDSGGALKGTDTQYF. In DNA, the CDR3 is TGCGCCAGCAGCTCGGATAGCGGGGGGGCGCTTAAAGGCACAGATACGCAGTATTTT.

V usage is TRBV24-1 and J usage is TRBJ2-2; possibly TRBD1 or TRBD2 for D (5 bases each). Trimming removed 9 bases from V and 1 base from J, with 11 bases in between. From germline, CDR1 is KGHDR and CDR2 SFDVKD. This CDR3 is built from 14 residues. The CDR3 DNA reads TGTGCCACCCGGGGCACCTTGAACACCGGGGAGCTGTTTTTT. Protein: CATRGTLNTGELFF.

This chain joins TRBV9 and TRBJ1-1; D call uncertain. CDR1 is SGDLS and CDR2 is YYNGEE in the germline V gene. The CDR3 length is 14 residues. V was pared by 0 bases and J by 1 base, with 7 bases between. Here the CDR3 DNA reads TGTGCCAGCAGCGTAGAGGGTGGGAACACTGAAGCTTTCTTT. Protein: CASSVEGGNTEAFF.

CDR3 region: CATKTENYGYTF. For the CDR3, the DNA is TGTGCCACTAAGACAGAGAACTATGGCTACACCTTC. The chain recombines TRBV6-4 with TRBJ1-2, with a tentative D call TRBD1 (5 bases). Trimming cost V 10 bases and J 2 bases, with 11 bases left between them. The germline gives CDR1 MRHNA, CDR2 SNTAGT. The length of the CDR3 is 12 residues.